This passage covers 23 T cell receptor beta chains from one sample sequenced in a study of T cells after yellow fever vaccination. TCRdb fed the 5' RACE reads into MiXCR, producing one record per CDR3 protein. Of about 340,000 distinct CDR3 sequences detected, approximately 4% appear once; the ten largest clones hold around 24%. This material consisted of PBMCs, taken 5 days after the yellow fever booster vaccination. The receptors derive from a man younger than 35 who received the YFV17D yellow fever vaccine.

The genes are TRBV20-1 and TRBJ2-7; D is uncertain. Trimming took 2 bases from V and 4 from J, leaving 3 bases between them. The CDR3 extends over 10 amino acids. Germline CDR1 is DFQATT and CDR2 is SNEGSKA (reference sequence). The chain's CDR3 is CSARQYEQYV. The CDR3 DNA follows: TGCAGTGCTAGACAATACGAGCAGTACGTC.

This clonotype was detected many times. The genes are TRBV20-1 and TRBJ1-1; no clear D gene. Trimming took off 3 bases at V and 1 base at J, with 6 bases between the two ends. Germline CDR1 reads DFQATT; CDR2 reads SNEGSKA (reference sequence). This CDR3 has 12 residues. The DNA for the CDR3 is TGCAGTGCTAGGCCGGCGAACACTGAAGCTTTCTTT. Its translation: CSARPANTEAFF.

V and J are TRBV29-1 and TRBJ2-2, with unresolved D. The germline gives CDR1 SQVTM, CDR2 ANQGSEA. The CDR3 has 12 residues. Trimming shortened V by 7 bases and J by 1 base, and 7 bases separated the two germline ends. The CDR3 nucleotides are TGCAGCGCTTGGAAGAACACCGGGGAGCTGTTTTTT. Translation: CSAWKNTGELFF.

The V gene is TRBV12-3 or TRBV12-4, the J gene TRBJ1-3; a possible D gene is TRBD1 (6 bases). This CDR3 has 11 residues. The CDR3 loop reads CGGGAGNTIYF. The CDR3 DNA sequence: TGTGGGGGGGGCGCTGGAAACACCATATATTTT.

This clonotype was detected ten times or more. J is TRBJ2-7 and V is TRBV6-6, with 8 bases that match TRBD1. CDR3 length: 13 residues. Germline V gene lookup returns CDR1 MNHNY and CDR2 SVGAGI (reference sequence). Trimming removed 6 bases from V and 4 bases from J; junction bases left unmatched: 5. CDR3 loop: CASRRTGLYEQYF. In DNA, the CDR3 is TGTGCCAGCAGGAGGACAGGGTTGTACGAGCAGTACTTC.

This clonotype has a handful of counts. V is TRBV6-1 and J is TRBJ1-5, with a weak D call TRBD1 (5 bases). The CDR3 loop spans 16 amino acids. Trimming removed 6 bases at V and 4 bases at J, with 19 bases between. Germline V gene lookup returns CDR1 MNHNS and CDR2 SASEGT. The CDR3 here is CASSLGGSGLNQPQHF. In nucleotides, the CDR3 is TGTGCCAGCAGCCTGGGGGGGTCAGGCCTTAATCAGCCCCAGCATTTT.

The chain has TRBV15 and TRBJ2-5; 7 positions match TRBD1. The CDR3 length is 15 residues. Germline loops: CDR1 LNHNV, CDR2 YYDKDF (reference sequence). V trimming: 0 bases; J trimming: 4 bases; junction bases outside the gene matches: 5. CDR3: CATSRDKGAGETQYF. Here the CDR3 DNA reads TGTGCCACCAGCAGAGATAAGGGGGCCGGAGAGACCCAGTACTTC.

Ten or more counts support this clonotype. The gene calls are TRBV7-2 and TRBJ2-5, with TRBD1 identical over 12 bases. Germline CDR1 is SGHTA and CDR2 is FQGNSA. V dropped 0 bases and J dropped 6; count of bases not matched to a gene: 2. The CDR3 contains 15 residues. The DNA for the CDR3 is TGTGCCAGCAGCTTAGCGGGACAGGGGGCGAAGACCCAGTACTTC. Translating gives CASSLAGQGAKTQYF.

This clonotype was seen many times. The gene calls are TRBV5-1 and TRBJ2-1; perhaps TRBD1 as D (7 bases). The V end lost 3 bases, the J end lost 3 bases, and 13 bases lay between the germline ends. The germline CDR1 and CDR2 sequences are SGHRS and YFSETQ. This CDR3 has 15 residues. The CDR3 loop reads CASSSQGGVYNEQFF. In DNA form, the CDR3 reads TGCGCCAGCAGCTCGCAGGGGGGCGTCTACAATGAGCAGTTCTTC. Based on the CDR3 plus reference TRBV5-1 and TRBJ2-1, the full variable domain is KAGVTQTPRYLIKTRGQQVTLSCSPISGHRSVSWYQQTPGQGLQFLFEYFSETQRNKGNFPGRFSGRQFSNSRSEMNVSTLELGDSALYLCASSSQGGVYNEQFFGPGTRLTVL.

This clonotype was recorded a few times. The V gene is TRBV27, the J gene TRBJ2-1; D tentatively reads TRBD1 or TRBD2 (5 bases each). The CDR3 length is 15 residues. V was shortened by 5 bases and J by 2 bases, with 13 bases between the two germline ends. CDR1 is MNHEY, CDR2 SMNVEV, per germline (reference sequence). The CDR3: CASSLGTLTYNEQFF. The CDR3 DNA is TGTGCCAGCAGTCTCGGGACCCTTACCTACAATGAGCAGTTCTTC.

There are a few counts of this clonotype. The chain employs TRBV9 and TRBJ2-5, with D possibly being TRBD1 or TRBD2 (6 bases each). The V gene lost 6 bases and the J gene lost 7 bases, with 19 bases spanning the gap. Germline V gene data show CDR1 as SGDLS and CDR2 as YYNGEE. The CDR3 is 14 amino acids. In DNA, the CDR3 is TGTGCCAGCACCGAGGGGGGCCAGGACTCGACCCAGTACTTC. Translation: CASTEGGQDSTQYF.

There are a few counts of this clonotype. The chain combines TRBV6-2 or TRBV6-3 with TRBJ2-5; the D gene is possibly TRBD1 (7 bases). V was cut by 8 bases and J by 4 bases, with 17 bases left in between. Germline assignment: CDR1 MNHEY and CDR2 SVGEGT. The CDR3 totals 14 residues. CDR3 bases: TGTGCCAGCGGGACTGGACAGGCCCGAGAGACCCAGTACTTC. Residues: CASGTGQARETQYF.

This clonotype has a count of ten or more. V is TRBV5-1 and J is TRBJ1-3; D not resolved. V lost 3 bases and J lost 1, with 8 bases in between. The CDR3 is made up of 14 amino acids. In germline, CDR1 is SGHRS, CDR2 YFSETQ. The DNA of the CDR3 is TGCGCCAGCAGCTCGAGCAGTTCTGGAAACACCATATATTTT. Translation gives CASSSSSSGNTIYF.

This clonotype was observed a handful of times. CDR3 loop: CASSQDKQGETQYF. The CDR3 bases are TGCGCCAGCAGCCAAGATAAGCAGGGGGAGACCCAGTACTTC. The rearrangement uses TRBV4-3 and TRBJ2-5; the D gene is possibly TRBD1 (6 bases). V lost 0 bases and J 5 bases, leaving 10 bases between the germline ends. CDR3 length: 14 amino acids. The germline gives CDR1 LGHNA, CDR2 YSLEER.

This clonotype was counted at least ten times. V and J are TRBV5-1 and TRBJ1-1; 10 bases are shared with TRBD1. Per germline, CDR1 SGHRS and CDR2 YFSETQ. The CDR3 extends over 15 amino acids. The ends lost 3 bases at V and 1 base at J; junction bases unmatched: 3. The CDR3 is CASSWTGGSNTEAFF. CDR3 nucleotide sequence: TGCGCCAGCAGCTGGACAGGGGGATCGAACACTGAAGCTTTCTTT.

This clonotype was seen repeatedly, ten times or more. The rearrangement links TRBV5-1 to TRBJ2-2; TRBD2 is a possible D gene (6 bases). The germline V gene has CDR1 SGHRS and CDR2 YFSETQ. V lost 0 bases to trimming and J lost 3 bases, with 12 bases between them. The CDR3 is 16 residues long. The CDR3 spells CASSLGRGKDTGELFF. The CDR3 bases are TGCGCCAGCAGCTTGGGGAGGGGAAAAGACACCGGGGAGCTGTTTTTT.

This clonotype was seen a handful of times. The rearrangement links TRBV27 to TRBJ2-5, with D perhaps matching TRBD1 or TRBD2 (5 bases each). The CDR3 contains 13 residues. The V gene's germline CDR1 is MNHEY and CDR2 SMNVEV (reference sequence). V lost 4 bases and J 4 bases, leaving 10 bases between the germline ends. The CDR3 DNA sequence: TGTGCCAGCAGTTGGGGGTCTGGAGAGACCCAGTACTTC. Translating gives CASSWGSGETQYF.

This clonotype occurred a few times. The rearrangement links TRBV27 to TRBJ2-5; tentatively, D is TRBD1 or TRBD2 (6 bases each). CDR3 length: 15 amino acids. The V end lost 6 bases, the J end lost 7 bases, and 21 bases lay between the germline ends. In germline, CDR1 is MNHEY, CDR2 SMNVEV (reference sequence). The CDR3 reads CASSRNRGLGGTQYF. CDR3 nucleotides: TGTGCCAGCAGCCGAAATCGGGGGCTGGGTGGGACCCAGTACTTC.

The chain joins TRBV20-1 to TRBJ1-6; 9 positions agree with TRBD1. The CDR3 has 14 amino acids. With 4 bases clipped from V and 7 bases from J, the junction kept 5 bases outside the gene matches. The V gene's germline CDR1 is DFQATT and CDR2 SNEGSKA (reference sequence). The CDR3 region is CSANRDRVNSPLHF. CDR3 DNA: TGCAGTGCTAACCGGGACAGGGTCAATTCACCCCTCCACTTT.

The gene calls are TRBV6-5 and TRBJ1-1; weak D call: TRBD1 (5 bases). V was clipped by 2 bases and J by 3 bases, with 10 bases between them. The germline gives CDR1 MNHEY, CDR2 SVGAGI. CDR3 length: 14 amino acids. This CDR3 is CASSYGQGDTEAFF. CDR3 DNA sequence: TGTGCCAGCAGTTACGGGCAGGGTGACACTGAAGCTTTCTTT.

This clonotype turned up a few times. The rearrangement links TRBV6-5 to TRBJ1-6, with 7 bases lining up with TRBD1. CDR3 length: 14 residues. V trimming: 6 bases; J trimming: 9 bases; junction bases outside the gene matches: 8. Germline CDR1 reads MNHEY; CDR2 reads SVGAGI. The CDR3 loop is CASSSGTVRSPLHF. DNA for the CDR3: TGTGCCAGCAGCTCCGGGACAGTTCGTTCACCCCTCCACTTT.

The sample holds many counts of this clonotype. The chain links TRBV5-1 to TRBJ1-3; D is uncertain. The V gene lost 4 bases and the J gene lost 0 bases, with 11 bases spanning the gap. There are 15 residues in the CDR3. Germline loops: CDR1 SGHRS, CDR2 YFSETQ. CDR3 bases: TGCGCCAGCAGCCCCATTTCCCCCTCTGGAAACACCATATATTTT. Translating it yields CASSPISPSGNTIYF.

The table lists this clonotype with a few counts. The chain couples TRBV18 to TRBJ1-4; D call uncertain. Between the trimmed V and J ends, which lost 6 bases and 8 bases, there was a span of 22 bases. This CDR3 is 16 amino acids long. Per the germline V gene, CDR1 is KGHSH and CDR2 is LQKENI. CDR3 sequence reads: CASSGDRAAGGEKLFF. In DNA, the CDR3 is TGTGCCAGCTCCGGGGATAGGGCCGCCGGCGGCGAAAAACTGTTTTTT.